What follows are 20 T cell receptor beta chains derived from one specimen sequenced in a study of cytomegalovirus exposure and HLA in healthy donors. The protocol was immunoSEQ multiplex PCR, while the TCRdb copy is restricted to in-frame clones and leaves out a portion. Of 110,000 or so clones listed, around 88% are singletons. Specimen: PBMCs. The receptors stem from a man aged 18 to 30 in good health and CMV-seronegative.

The V and J genes are TRBV10-2 and TRBJ1-1; D gene uncertain. In germline, CDR1 is WSHSY, CDR2 SAAADI. V dropped 2 bases and J dropped 4 bases, with 8 bases sitting between them. The CDR3 is 13 amino acids. CDR3 region: CASSELGGTEAFF. CDR3 in DNA: TGCGCCAGCAGTGAGCTTGGAGGCACTGAAGCTTTCTTT.

The gene calls are TRBV27 and TRBJ2-1; 9 positions agree with TRBD1. The CDR3 is made up of 15 amino acids. CDR1 and CDR2 (germline): MNHEY, SMNVEV (reference sequence). V lost 5 bases, J lost 2 bases, and 4 bases stayed unmatched. CDR3 region: CASSPGQGTYNEQFF. Here the CDR3 DNA reads TGTGCCAGCAGTCCGGGACAGGGTACCTACAATGAGCAGTTCTTC.

This chain uses TRBV4-3 with TRBJ2-7, with a weak D call TRBD1 (5 bases). V was cut by 0 bases and J by 4 bases, with 16 bases left in between. Germline assignment: CDR1 LGHNA and CDR2 YSLEER. CDR3 size: 16 residues. The CDR3 coding sequence is TGCGCCAGCAGCCAAGATCACACAGGTATAATGTACGAGCAGTACTTC. Amino acids: CASSQDHTGIMYEQYF.

V gene TRBV11-2 combines with J gene TRBJ2-1; 9 nucleotides align to TRBD2. The V gene end was trimmed by 0 bases and the J gene end by 8 bases; junction bases not matched to a gene: 8. This CDR3 contains 16 residues. Germline CDR1 reads SGHAT; CDR2 reads FQNNGV. For the CDR3, the DNA is TGTGCCAGCAGCTTAGATCTTCTAGCGGGGAGTTATGAGCAGTTCTTC. Its translation is CASSLDLLAGSYEQFF.

The genes are TRBV5-1 and TRBJ2-7, with D perhaps matching TRBD2 (6 bases). CDR3 length equals 17 residues. The V gene's germline CDR1 is SGHRS and CDR2 YFSETQ. Trimming stripped 0 bases from V and 0 bases from J, with 16 bases between. CDR3 amino acids: CASSLEFRTIPSYEQYF. The CDR3, as DNA: TGCGCCAGCAGCTTGGAGTTTAGGACTATCCCCTCCTACGAGCAGTACTTC.

This clone was seen a handful of times. CDR3 region: CASIGAGVSPLHF. CDR3 nucleotides: TGTGCCAGCATCGGGGCAGGGGTTTCACCCCTCCACTTT. The chain couples TRBV28 to TRBJ1-6; D is perhaps TRBD1 (6 bases). Trimming took 7 bases from V and 9 from J, leaving 13 bases between them. The length of the CDR3 is 13 residues. Germline V CDR1 and CDR2: MDHEN, SYDVKM.

The chain is built from TRBV29-1 and TRBJ2-3; D remains ambiguous. The ends were cut back, 3 bases at V and 2 bases at J, with 9 bases in the middle. CDR3 length: 13 residues. CDR1 and CDR2 from the germline V gene are SQVTM and ANQGSEA. The CDR3 sequence is CSVDPRYTDTQYF. DNA for the CDR3: TGCAGCGTTGATCCCAGGTACACAGATACGCAGTATTTT.

V and J are TRBV4-1 and TRBJ2-3; 7 nucleotides agree with TRBD1. CDR1 and CDR2 from the germline V gene are MGHRA and YSYEKL. V was clipped by 1 base and J by 4 bases; unmatched bases: 5. The CDR3 length is 15 residues. The CDR3 bases are TGCGCCAGCAGCCAAGTGTTAGGGGGCGCAGATACGCAGTATTTT. It specifies CASSQVLGGADTQYF.

The chain has TRBV5-4 and TRBJ2-3; perhaps TRBD1 as D (6 bases). The germline V gene has CDR1 SGHNT and CDR2 YYREEE (reference sequence). Trimming took 1 base from V and 1 from J, leaving 10 bases between them. CDR3 length equals 15 residues. For the CDR3, the DNA is TGTGCCAGCAGCTTGACAGGGCCGGGCACAGATACGCAGTATTTT. It yields the protein CASSLTGPGTDTQYF.

The rearrangement joins TRBV5-6 to TRBJ1-3, with D unresolved. V gave up 4 bases and J gave up 0 bases, with 11 bases separating them. Germline V gene sequence: CDR1 SGHDT, CDR2 YYEEEE. The CDR3 loop spans 15 amino acids. The CDR3 bases are TGTGCCAGCAGCCCTTACATCTTCTCTGGAAACACCATATATTTT. Protein sequence: CASSPYIFSGNTIYF.

The chain is built from TRBV7-8 and TRBJ2-1; weak D call: TRBD1 (5 bases). The germline V and J ends were trimmed by 6 bases and 5 bases, with 17 bases remaining between them. CDR1 SGHVS and CDR2 FQNEAQ come from the germline V gene. The CDR3 is 15 amino acids. The CDR3 nucleotides read TGTGCCAGCAGGCAGACAGTGCTAAGGGACAATGAGCAGTTCTTC. It translates to CASRQTVLRDNEQFF.

The V gene is TRBV15, the J gene TRBJ2-2, with a weak D call TRBD2 (5 bases). Germline assignment: CDR1 LNHNV and CDR2 YYDKDF (reference sequence). The CDR3 loop spans 15 amino acids. Trimming removed 0 bases from V and 4 bases from J, with 9 bases in between. The CDR3 nucleotides read TGTGCCACCAGCAGAGATCCGGGATTCACCGGGGAGCTGTTTTTT. This codes for CATSRDPGFTGELFF.

This clone is a singleton in its sample. V usage is TRBV7-9 and J usage is TRBJ2-7; D possibly corresponds to TRBD1 (5 bases). The V gene's germline CDR1 is SEHNR and CDR2 FQNEAQ (reference sequence). The CDR3 consists of 13 residues. Trimming shortened V by 1 base and J by 5 bases, and 9 bases separated the two germline ends. This chain's CDR3 is CASSLGIRDEQYF. CDR3 bases: TGTGCCAGCAGCTTAGGCATCAGGGACGAGCAGTACTTC.

This chain connects TRBV10-3 to TRBJ2-7; 8 bases agree with TRBD2. The CDR3 has 15 residues. Per the germline V gene, CDR1 is ENHRY and CDR2 is SYGVKD. V dropped 0 bases and J dropped 5; count of bases not matched to a gene: 6. CDR3 amino acids: CAISESSGRTDEQYF. In DNA, the CDR3 is TGTGCCATCAGTGAGTCGAGCGGGAGAACCGACGAGCAGTACTTC.

This CDR3 reads CASSPRNRENEQFF. The DNA for the CDR3 is TGTGCCAGCAGTCCAAGGAACAGGGAGAATGAGCAGTTCTTC. V gene TRBV2 combines with J gene TRBJ2-1, with D possibly matching TRBD1 (6 bases). Germline V gives CDR1 SNHLY, CDR2 FYNNEI. Trimming removed 5 bases from V and 7 bases from J, with 15 bases in between. The length of the CDR3 is 14 residues.

The rearrangement joins TRBV5-4 to TRBJ1-5; TRBD1 is a possible D gene (6 bases). Trimming removed 1 base from V and 5 bases from J, with 10 bases in between. Germline CDR1 and CDR2: SGHNT and YYREEE (reference sequence). CDR3 length: 14 amino acids. The CDR3 region is CASSLPGDHQPQHF. CDR3 sequence (DNA): TGTGCCAGCAGCTTGCCAGGGGACCATCAGCCCCAGCATTTT.

The chain couples TRBV4-3 to TRBJ2-1, with 9 bases fitting TRBD2. The CDR3 runs 17 residues. Germline CDR1 reads LGHNA; CDR2 reads YSLEER. V shed 0 bases, J shed 4 bases, and the junction held 7 bases outside the gene matches. For the CDR3, the DNA is TGCGCCAGCAGCCAAGATCGTATAGCGGGGGTGTACAATGAGCAGTTCTTC. Its protein is CASSQDRIAGVYNEQFF.

The rearrangement links TRBV19 to TRBJ2-2; weak D call: TRBD1 (6 bases). Germline V lookup: CDR1 LNHDA, CDR2 SQIVND (reference sequence). This CDR3 spans 14 amino acids. V was cut by 10 bases and J by 2 bases, with 14 bases left in between. The CDR3 reads CAIGKQGNTGELFF. CDR3 coding DNA: TGTGCCATAGGGAAACAGGGTAACACCGGGGAGCTGTTTTTT.

This clone was found once. The genes are TRBV27 and TRBJ1-5; D unresolved. Germline CDR1 and CDR2: MNHEY and SMNVEV (reference sequence). This CDR3 spans 16 amino acids. V was pared by 3 bases and J by 5 bases, with 17 bases between. The CDR3 DNA reads as TGTGCCAGCAGTTTGCTTGGCAGTCGGGAGTATCAGCCCCAGCATTTT. Encoded protein: CASSLLGSREYQPQHF.

The CDR3 sequence: CASRGQGWTEAFF. The CDR3, as DNA: TGTGCCAGCAGAGGACAGGGGTGGACTGAAGCTTTCTTT. The chain uses TRBV2 and TRBJ1-1; the match to TRBD1 covers 9 bases. The CDR3 is 13 amino acids. V lost 6 bases, J lost 5 bases, and 4 bases stayed unmatched. CDR1 SNHLY and CDR2 FYNNEI come from the germline V gene.